Each of the 31 T cell receptor beta chains below was sequenced from the same sample in a study of identical twins. One entry per CDR3 protein, called by TCRdb with MiXCR from the 5' RACE reads. Of 500,000 to 700,000 distinct CDR3 sequences in the sample, about 7.1% were seen once. The same sample was also used in a study of yellow fever vaccine responses in identical twins.

What was sequenced was PBMCs. These receptors all come from a woman younger than 35 in good health.

This clonotype was counted between two and nine times. The chain carries TRBV18 and TRBJ2-3; D gene ambiguous. The CDR3 has 16 amino acids. Germline CDR1 reads KGHSH; CDR2 reads LQKENI. Trimming took 3 bases from V and 2 from J, leaving 15 bases between them. The CDR3 loop is CASSPPTLPHTDTQYF. The CDR3, as DNA: TGTGCCAGCTCACCCCCAACCCTACCACACACAGATACGCAGTATTTT.

This clonotype was recorded many times. The chain is built from TRBV20-1 and TRBJ2-7; 12 nucleotides agree with TRBD2. Per the germline V gene, CDR1 is DFQATT and CDR2 is SNEGSKA (reference sequence). The CDR3 length is 13 residues. J lost 3 bases, V lost 7 bases, and 4 bases had no gene match. The CDR3 sequence: CSVTTSGSYEQYF. CDR3 coding DNA: TGCAGTGTAACGACTAGCGGGAGCTACGAGCAGTACTTC.

The rearrangement links TRBV29-1 to TRBJ1-2; 11 bases match TRBD1. J lost 3 bases, V lost 0 bases, and 6 bases had no gene match. Germline CDR1 reads SQVTM; CDR2 reads ANQGSEA. There are 16 residues in the CDR3. CDR3 DNA: TGCAGCGTTGAAGACCGGGGACAGGGGGATTACTATGGCTACACCTTC. It specifies CSVEDRGQGDYYGYTF.

This clonotype was recorded a few times. The chain uses TRBV28 and TRBJ2-7; D is perhaps TRBD1 (6 bases). V was trimmed by 6 bases and J by 4 bases, leaving 19 bases between them. The CDR3 is made up of 15 amino acids. Germline loops: CDR1 MDHEN, CDR2 SYDVKM. The CDR3 protein is CASRTLGQGTYEQYF. The CDR3 DNA sequence: TGTGCCAGCAGGACCTTGGGCCAGGGGACGTACGAGCAGTACTTC.

The table lists this clonotype with many counts. The chain links TRBV12-3 or TRBV12-4 to TRBJ2-3; a weak D match, TRBD2 (6 bases). V lost 4 bases and J lost 6, with 8 bases in between. The length of the CDR3 is 12 residues. This chain's CDR3 is CASSWGLDTQYF. As DNA, the CDR3 is TGTGCCAGCAGTTGGGGACTTGATACGCAGTATTTT.

This clonotype was observed at least ten times. J is TRBJ2-2 and V is TRBV7-2; TRBD2 agrees at 10 bases. This CDR3 has 15 amino acids. Germline V gene sequence: CDR1 SGHTA, CDR2 FQGNSA. V was clipped by 7 bases and J by 4 bases; unmatched bases: 6. CDR3 amino acids: CASTPSGSFTGELFF. As DNA, the CDR3 is TGTGCCAGCACCCCTAGCGGGAGTTTCACCGGGGAGCTGTTTTTT.

The V call is TRBV10-3, the J call TRBJ2-3; D might be TRBD2 (6 bases). Between the trimmed V and J ends, which lost 6 bases and 3 bases, there was a span of 16 bases. This CDR3 is built from 15 residues. Germline assignment: CDR1 ENHRY and CDR2 SYGVKD. CDR3 in DNA: TGTGCCATCAGGGCGGGACCTCCGGCAACAGATACGCAGTATTTT. The encoded protein is CAIRAGPPATDTQYF.

At least ten counts were recorded for this clonotype. The chain couples TRBV29-1 to TRBJ2-1, with D maybe TRBD2 (5 bases). Trimming took off 6 bases at V and 2 bases at J, with 17 bases between the two ends. From germline, CDR1 is SQVTM and CDR2 ANQGSEA. The CDR3 is made up of 15 amino acids. CDR3 sequence: CSVATGFGTYNEQFF. As DNA, the CDR3 is TGCAGCGTCGCCACGGGATTTGGGACCTACAATGAGCAGTTCTTC.

Many counts were recorded for this clonotype. This chain connects TRBV29-1 to TRBJ2-3; no reliable D call. V lost 4 bases to trimming and J lost 5 bases, with 7 bases between them. Germline V gene lookup returns CDR1 SQVTM and CDR2 ANQGSEA. The CDR3 runs to 11 residues. CDR3 in DNA: TGCAGCGTTGTGCCCTTAGATACGCAGTATTTT. It translates to CSVVPLDTQYF.

The chain employs TRBV12-3 or TRBV12-4 and TRBJ2-1; maybe TRBD2 (6 bases). The CDR3 extends over 15 amino acids. The V end lost 2 bases, the J end lost 10 bases, and 18 bases lay between the germline ends. As DNA, the CDR3 is TGTGCCAGCAGTTTATGGCGGTCCACTGGAGGGGAGCAGTTCTTC. It codes for CASSLWRSTGGEQFF.

This clonotype was detected only a few times. This chain connects TRBV25-1 to TRBJ2-2; TRBD2 matches 8 bases. Germline V gene lookup returns CDR1 MGHDK and CDR2 SYGVNS. J lost 5 bases, V lost 7 bases, and 9 bases had no gene match. This CDR3 has 15 residues. The CDR3 DNA is TGTGCCAGCAATAACGGGGGGGCTGGAACCGGGGAGCTGTTTTTT. Its protein product is CASNNGGAGTGELFF.

This sequence joins TRBV2 and TRBJ2-1; 9 bases match TRBD1. The CDR3 runs 17 residues. With V trimmed by 4 bases and J by 1 base, 8 bases remained unmatched. Germline V gene sequence: CDR1 SNHLY, CDR2 FYNNEI. The CDR3: CASSGVGTGRSYNEQFF. CDR3 sequence (DNA): TGTGCCAGCAGTGGAGTCGGGACAGGGCGATCCTACAATGAGCAGTTCTTC.

This clonotype was detected many times. The chain links TRBV7-6 to TRBJ2-5; 9 nucleotides align to TRBD1. Looked up from germline, CDR1 is SGHVS and CDR2 is FNYEAQ. CDR3 length equals 15 residues. Trimming took 5 bases from V and 3 from J; bases not matched to a gene: 7. Here the CDR3 DNA reads TGTGCCAGCAGCCCCGAGGGACAGGGTGAAGAGACCCAGTACTTC. The encoded protein is CASSPEGQGEETQYF.

This clonotype appeared many times. CDR3 bases: TGCGCCAGCAGCCAAGATGGACCGGTGGAGCTGTTTTTT. Translation gives CASSQDGPVELFF. This chain links TRBV4-1 with TRBJ2-2; D call uncertain. Germline CDR1 MGHRA, CDR2 YSYEKL. This CDR3 comprises 13 residues. Trimming removed 0 bases from V and 10 bases from J, with 9 bases in between.

The genes are TRBV2 and TRBJ2-5; either TRBD1 or TRBD2 may fit D (6 bases each). Germline loops: CDR1 SNHLY, CDR2 FYNNEI. Trimming stripped 5 bases from V and 4 bases from J, with 11 bases between. The CDR3 runs 13 residues. CDR3 sequence reads: CASSRGPGETQYF. The CDR3 region has the DNA TGTGCCAGCAGTCGGGGGCCCGGAGAGACCCAGTACTTC.

V and J are TRBV3-1 and TRBJ2-5; D is perhaps TRBD1 (6 bases). The CDR3 runs to 15 residues. The V end was cut by 0 bases, the J end by 5 bases, with 13 bases between. Germline-derived CDR1 and CDR2 are LGHDT and YNNKEL (reference sequence). The CDR3 sequence is CASSQDWQGRETQYF. The CDR3 bases are TGTGCCAGCAGCCAAGATTGGCAGGGGCGGGAGACCCAGTACTTC.

This chain uses TRBV27 with TRBJ2-7; 8 nucleotides align to TRBD1. Germline V gives CDR1 MNHEY, CDR2 SMNVEV (reference sequence). This CDR3 is 13 amino acids long. After removal of 6 bases from V and 7 bases from J, the junction contained 8 bases not matched to a gene. In DNA, the CDR3 is TGTGCCAGCAGAAGGACAGGGTCCCTTGAGCAGTACTTC. Its translation: CASRRTGSLEQYF.

This clonotype was seen a few times. This chain uses TRBV12-3 or TRBV12-4 with TRBJ1-1; weak D call: TRBD1 (5 bases). V was cut by 6 bases and J by 4 bases, with 15 bases left in between. CDR3 length equals 14 residues. CDR3 sequence: CASSHSSGTTEAFF. The DNA for the CDR3 is TGTGCCAGCAGCCATTCTTCAGGGACCACTGAAGCTTTCTTT.

This clonotype has only a few counts. The chain links TRBV11-2 to TRBJ2-1; TRBD2 agrees at 10 bases. CDR3 size: 18 residues. Germline-derived CDR1 and CDR2 are SGHAT and FQNNGV. The trim removed 5 bases at V and 0 bases at J, leaving 10 bases unmatched. The CDR3 spells CASSIGLAARSSYNEQFF. Here the CDR3 DNA reads TGTGCCAGCAGCATAGGACTAGCGGCTAGAAGCTCCTACAATGAGCAGTTCTTC.

V is TRBV20-1 and J is TRBJ2-5; 8 bases match TRBD2. The CDR3 is 13 residues long. Trimming at V came to 5 bases and at J to 5 bases, leaving 7 bases not matched to a gene. Germline V CDR1 and CDR2: DFQATT, SNEGSKA (reference sequence). The CDR3 loop is CSASSGGPETQYF. The CDR3 coding sequence is TGCAGTGCTTCCTCGGGGGGGCCTGAGACCCAGTACTTC.

The chain has TRBV7-8 and TRBJ2-5, with 9 bases that match TRBD2. The CDR3 contains 16 residues. The V and J ends lost 3 bases and 1 base, in that order; junction bases with no gene match: 6. Germline V CDR1 and CDR2: SGHVS, FQNEAQ. The CDR3 DNA reads as TGTGCCAGCAGCTTTCCGGGACTAGCCTTCCAAGAGACCCAGTACTTC. This sequence encodes CASSFPGLAFQETQYF.

This clonotype has ten or more counts. This sequence joins TRBV10-3 and TRBJ1-5; unclear D gene. The CDR3 has 15 amino acids. Germline CDR1 ENHRY, CDR2 SYGVKD. V lost 2 bases and J lost 4, with 12 bases in between. The CDR3 DNA reads TGTGCCATCAGTGAGGGTGGCAGACCTAATCAGCCCCAGCATTTT. Its protein product is CAISEGGRPNQPQHF.

J is TRBJ1-5 and V is TRBV2; D may be TRBD1 (5 bases). V was shortened by 6 bases and J by 7 bases, with 16 bases between the two germline ends. The CDR3 covers 14 residues. Germline lookup yields CDR1 SNHLY and CDR2 FYNNEI. Here the CDR3 reads CASSRIGRGQPQHF. CDR3 DNA sequence: TGTGCCAGCAGCCGAATTGGGAGGGGACAGCCCCAGCATTTT. Based on the CDR3 plus reference TRBV2 and TRBJ1-5, the full variable domain is EPEVTQTPSHQVTQMGQEVILRCVPISNHLYFYWYRQILGQKVEFLVSFYNNEISEKSEIFDDQFSVERPDGSNFTLKIRSTKLEDSAMYFCASSRIGRGQPQHFGDGTRLSIL.

The table lists this clonotype with a few counts. The gene calls are TRBV29-1 and TRBJ1-1, with 7 bases matching TRBD1. V lost 1 base to trimming and J lost 4 bases; unmatched junction nucleotides: 9. The CDR3 runs 15 residues. Germline CDR1 is SQVTM and CDR2 is ANQGSEA. CDR3 loop: CSVEGGRGLGTEAFF. CDR3 sequence (DNA): TGCAGCGTTGAAGGGGGGAGGGGGCTGGGCACTGAAGCTTTCTTT.

This rearrangement joins TRBV28 to TRBJ2-5; 8 bases align to TRBD2. The J segment lost 2 bases and the V segment lost 0 bases, leaving 2 bases of the junction unmatched. The V gene's germline CDR1 is MDHEN and CDR2 SYDVKM. CDR3 length: 15 residues. Written as DNA, the CDR3 is TGTGCCAGCAGTTTATGGACTAGCGCGCAAGAGACCCAGTACTTC. It specifies CASSLWTSAQETQYF.

This clonotype came up many times. The chain combines TRBV3-1 with TRBJ1-2, with a possible D match to TRBD1 (6 bases). The CDR3 length is 15 residues. V dropped 1 base and J dropped 7 bases, with 16 bases sitting between them. The germline V gene has CDR1 LGHDT and CDR2 YNNKEL (reference sequence). CDR3 residues: CASSQGGGARRGYTF. Here the CDR3 DNA reads TGTGCCAGCAGCCAAGGCGGGGGGGCGCGGCGTGGCTACACCTTC.

This sequence joins TRBV28 and TRBJ2-1; TRBD1 aligns across 9 bases. CDR1 is MDHEN and CDR2 is SYDVKM in the germline V gene. J lost 3 bases, V lost 7 bases, and 10 bases had no gene match. This CDR3 has 16 residues. The CDR3 loop reads CASTTRTGVNYNEQFF. CDR3 DNA: TGTGCCAGCACCACAAGGACAGGGGTGAACTACAATGAGCAGTTCTTC.

The sample holds a few counts of this clonotype. The chain carries TRBV12-3 or TRBV12-4 and TRBJ2-7; D is unclear. This CDR3 has 12 residues. V lost 4 bases and J 5 bases, leaving 9 bases between the germline ends. CDR3 sequence: CASSSALHEQYF. DNA of the CDR3: TGTGCCAGCAGTTCCGCCCTCCACGAGCAGTACTTC.

The chain has TRBV28 and TRBJ2-7; no firm D call. Germline V gives CDR1 MDHEN, CDR2 SYDVKM. The CDR3 is 13 residues long. Trimming pared 7 bases from V and 2 bases from J, leaving 12 bases between. Written as DNA, the CDR3 is TGTGCCAGCACCCCCTCGCAGGCCTACGAGCAGTACTTC. Translating gives CASTPSQAYEQYF.

CDR3 in amino acids: CASSLSGYGELFF. CDR3 nucleotide sequence: TGTGCCAGCAGCTTATCAGGGTACGGGGAGCTGTTTTTT. The chain combines TRBV11-2 with TRBJ2-2; TRBD1 might be the D (5 bases). The V and J ends lost 2 bases and 7 bases respectively, with 8 bases between them. The germline gives CDR1 SGHAT, CDR2 FQNNGV. This CDR3 region has 13 residues.

This clonotype was seen only a few times. This chain connects TRBV7-9 to TRBJ2-5; D call uncertain. Germline V lookup: CDR1 SEHNR, CDR2 FQNEAQ (reference sequence). This CDR3 is built from 13 residues. V was shortened by 5 bases and J by 1 base, with 8 bases between the two germline ends. The CDR3 sequence: CASSPELQETQYF. Here the CDR3 DNA reads TGTGCCAGCAGCCCCGAACTCCAAGAGACCCAGTACTTC. Full variable domain (missing parts from reference TRBV7-9 and TRBJ2-5): DTGVSQNPRHKITKRGQNVTFRCDPISEHNRLYWYRQTLGQGPEFLTYFQNEAQLEKSRLLSDRFSAERPKGSFSTLEIQRTEQGDSAMYLCASSPELQETQYFGPGTRLLVL.